This T cell receptor (beta chain) is from a study of cytomegalovirus exposure and HLA in healthy donors (dated by TCRdb to between 2016 and 2019). General notes on the study: In an earlier analysis of under 750 of the donors, less than 350 Gb of sequence data and 117 million unique TCR beta sequences from roughly 180 million T cells were reported. An early release covering around 630 HLA-typed donors comprised about 310 gigabases of sequencing data and about 90 million unique TCR sequences. The genetic ancestry cluster associated with self-reported Caucasian donors included 81% of the approximately 400 genotyped donors. The aim of the study was to test whether cataloging public T cell receptors could identify signatures of past pathogen exposure. The T cell repertoires of some 670 subjects were profiled by immunosequencing and related to cytomegalovirus serostatus. Besides the first cohort of under 700 subjects, a separate validation cohort made up of some 110 different subjects was used. To predict cytomegalovirus infection status, the study brought together high-throughput TCR immunosequencing, statistical association of individual TCRs with disease status, and machine learning. A later analysis re-examined previously published TCR beta repertoires from 610 or so donors and added high-resolution HLA genotyping to investigate patterns of TCR occurrence. In the later analysis, no new phenotypic data were used to find candidate immune exposures; instead, reliance was placed on TCR beta sequences and their occurrence across donors. In an earlier analysis of 587 of the donors, high-throughput TCR beta sequencing was used to judge whether each TCR beta V gene segment behaved as functional or pseudogenic. Donor age, sex, ethnicity and CMV serostatus were compiled alongside the repertoire data. A later genetic analysis took genome-wide SNP genotypes for 398 of the 666 donors and used that subset as a discovery cohort. All discovery cohort repertoires had been generated using a single sequencing platform. Class I and class II HLA loci were covered by the typing at four-digit resolution. Typing coverage varied by locus: roughly 620-640 donors for A, B, C, DRB1 and DQB1; roughly 510 for DQA1; approximately 570 for DPA1; under 490 for DPB1. Roughly five DR-DQ haplotypes were treated as single units for association and clustering because of strong linkage in the cohort. Among 300 to 500 genotyped donors of the cohort, an average of approximately 220,000 unique TCR beta nucleotide sequences was sequenced per donor, of which about 19% were non-productive.

Overall results and qualifications from the work: A cluster of highly shared sequence variants was judged likely to be a technical artifact of the sequencing pipeline. In both the original and validation cohorts, the classifier was reported to diagnose cytomegalovirus status with high specificity and sensitivity. According to a later genetic analysis, donors in an Asian-associated ancestry cluster had fewer N-insertions in productive TCRs than the roughly 670-donor mean. According to a later analysis, TCR association rates differed among HLA loci, with DRB1 alleles showing the most associated TCRs and HLA-C alleles showing the fewest. In vitro tests confirmed that three of the cytomegalovirus-associated TCR beta chains recognize cytomegalovirus antigens. In this cohort, only TCR beta chains were sequenced, and detectable features were limited by the absence of alpha or paired-chain data. Linkage disequilibrium might explain the correlated functional status among segregating V segments, but an unknown experimental factor could not be ruled out. According to a later analysis, most CMV-associated TCR beta chains appeared to be HLA-restricted, and the HLA associations seemed to be driven largely by CMV exposure. Immune exposure information for the cohort was limited to CMV serostatus. Several of the top co-occurrence clusters appeared to be linked to parvovirus B19, influenza, CMV and Epstein-Barr virus, according to a later analysis. Assigning TCR associations to individual alleles was difficult when HLA alleles, especially DR and DQ, strongly co-occurred. It was suggested by the authors that the approach could potentially be generalized to other disease states and immunological phenotypes. Sequencing depth was assumed to be roughly uniform across donors in the presence/absence analyses, though that assumption may not hold. The 87-base-pair reads could not distinguish some IMGT-functional V segments, including TRBV6-2 and TRBV6-3, so those segments were excluded. HLA typing was unavailable for some donors at each locus, so association tests used only the typed subset. A later genetic analysis associated a missense DCLRE1C variant with V-gene and J-gene trimming of TCR beta chains, and an independent cohort replicated the association. While some public TCRs were present in many individuals, most TCR sequences turned up only very rarely across donors. The study gave a list of over 150 TCR beta chains associated with cytomegalovirus. An earlier analysis of approximately 570 of the donors showed that most TCR beta V segments appeared in productive rearrangements either about 87% or about 30% of the time, which broadly matched IMGT annotations. A further reported finding was that TCR beta sequences accurately predicted the HLA-A and HLA-B alleles for most subjects in the first cohort. Because counts were too low, about 15 rarely observed V segments, including chromosome 9 orphons, were left out of the earlier analysis of 587 of the donors. Specific HLA alleles were associated with 18,000 or so TCR beta sequences at a false discovery rate of 0.05 in a later analysis. Compared with equally common non-associated chains, HLA-associated TCR beta chains in a later analysis were more clonally expanded and had lower generation probabilities.

Libraries were prepared through the immunoSEQ multiplex PCR assay. For the multiplex PCR, a mixture combining 60 forward primers for TCR Vbeta segments and 13 reverse primers for TCR Jbeta segments was used. A multiplex PCR assay on genomic DNA amplified the CDR3 region of rearranged TCR beta genes. Amplified TCR beta libraries were sequenced as 87-base-pair reads on the Illumina HiSeq System. The paper's data handling went like this. A later analysis counted approximately 76 million unique TCR beta chains across the 550 to 700 repertoires, and around 12 million of these chains were shared by at least two donors. A nearest-neighbor algorithm error-corrected the raw reads and collapsed the reads into unique sequences, merging closely related sequences to remove PCR and sequencing errors. V, D and J gene segments were assigned by aligning CDR3 sequences to IMGT reference sequences. For a sequence to be retained, a match of at least six nucleotides was required to both a V gene segment and a J gene segment. A rearrangement was called productive if the CDR3 had no stop codons and remained in frame with V and J, and every other rearrangement was called non-productive. CDR3 was defined according to IMGT convention as the region running from the second conserved V-encoded cysteine to the conserved J-encoded phenylalanine. The earlier analysis of some 540 of the donors excluded any sequence lacking an unambiguous match to a single V gene segment. An earlier analysis of a few hundred of the donors classified V segments as functional when productive rearrangements were above 56.7% and as segregating when the standard deviation between donors was above 5%. To diagnose cytomegalovirus status from the catalog of TCR beta chain sequences, a statistical classification framework was built. V and J gene assignment, in a later analysis, came from comparing TCR nucleotide sequences with IMGT/GENE-DB human TR gene sequences. A later analysis assigned CDR3 sequences and most-parsimonious VDJ recombination scenarios with the TCRdist pipeline. In a later analysis, each TCR beta chain was defined by its CDR3 amino acid sequence together with its V-gene family, and reads without a unique V-gene family were excluded. In a later analysis, several hundred highly shared, low-generation-probability nucleotide sequences were removed to address suspected cross-contamination and a sequencing artifact. In a later analysis, a clonal expansion index was calculated for each public chain from normalized within-repertoire ranks of inferred template counts. In a later analysis, generation probabilities were computed using a VDJ recombination model fitted to out-of-frame rearrangements, and the results were checked against IGoR. In a later analysis, TCR-TCR, TCR-HLA and TCR-CMV co-occurrence was scored with hypergeometric tests, and a repertoire-size bias correction was applied to TCR pairs. To estimate false discovery rates, a later analysis permuted the HLA or CMV assignments 20 times. In a later analysis, co-occurring TCRs were grouped using DBSCAN, and TCRdist sequence similarity was added for clustering within HLA-allele-positive subsets. Repertoires with fewer than 30,000 or more than 120,000 public chains were left out of co-occurrence clustering, as were five repertoires with anomalous nucleotide sharing. TCRdb re-hosts the immuneACCESS table, in-frame sequences only. Its copies lack some clones; in the studies checked, an unresolved V gene accounts for under half of them, and the cause for the rest is not known. For V, J and clone size, that table is used; D and trimming come from the DNA. A total of about 160,000 clones appear in this sample, approximately 83% of them only once. The ten largest clonotypes hold over 1.5% of the sample.

The cohort comprised several hundred healthy bone marrow donors. At the time of sampling, every cohort member was nominally healthy, though immune exposures that went unrecorded were likely present. The donor tested CMV seronegative, placing the donor among the roughly 400 seronegative members of the cohort. A peripheral blood sample was provided by each donor, and peripheral blood mononuclear cells were used for TCR beta sequencing. Genomic DNA extraction from the blood cell samples was performed with the Qiagen DNeasy Blood Extraction Kit. From V the trimming removes 10 bases and from J it removes 5 bases, while the gene matches leave 13 bases of the junction unaccounted for. The CDR1 and CDR2 encoded by the germline V gene are SGHVS and FQNEAQ. The CDR3 measures 14 amino acids from cysteine to phenylalanine. Just the 42-base CDR3 DNA is kept, in frame starting at base 1. A note on this clone: Its antigen remains undetermined. No quality values exist for individual bases; no much larger clone is one base distant.

The rearrangement joined TRBV7-8 to TRBJ2-7, and 8 bases in between align with TRBD1. Sequencing was performed on PBMCs. The sequence was obtained from a woman in her late teens or twenties in good health and CMV-seronegative. The CDR3 reads CATTEGQVPNEQYF. The DNA reads TGTGCCACGACAGAGGGACAGGTCCCGAACGAGCAGTACTTC.